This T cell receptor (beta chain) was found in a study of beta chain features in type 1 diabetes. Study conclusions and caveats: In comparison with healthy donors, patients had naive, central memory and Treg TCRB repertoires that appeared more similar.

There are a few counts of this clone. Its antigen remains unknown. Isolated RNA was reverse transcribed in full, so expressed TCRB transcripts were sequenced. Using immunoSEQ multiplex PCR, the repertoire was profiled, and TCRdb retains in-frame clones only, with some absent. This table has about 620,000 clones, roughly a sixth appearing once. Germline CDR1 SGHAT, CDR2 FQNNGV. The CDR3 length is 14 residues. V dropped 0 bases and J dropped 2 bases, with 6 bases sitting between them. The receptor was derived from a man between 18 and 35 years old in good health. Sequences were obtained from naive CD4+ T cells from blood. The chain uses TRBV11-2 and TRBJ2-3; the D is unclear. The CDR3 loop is CASSLDRYTDTQYF. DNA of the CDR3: TGTGCCAGCAGCTTAGATCGGTACACAGATACGCAGTATTTT.